Here is one T cell receptor beta chain with its context. The CDR3 is made up of 18 amino acids. Trimming at V came to 2 bases and at J to 0 bases, leaving 6 bases not matched to a gene. Germline-derived CDR1 and CDR2 are LGHDT and YNNKEL (reference sequence). This sample is drawn from a study of blood T cell repertoires in COVID-19. Enrollees, roughly 18 to 90 years old, lived in approximately 24 US areas. Participant-given clinical history determined each cohort assignment. TCRdb keeps only in-frame clones here, not all; method: immunoSEQ multiplex PCR. The table records about 200,000 clones, roughly 83% of them present only once.

This TCR was sampled from a man aged 40-55 years with acute COVID-19. The sequenced material came from PBMCs or T cells enriched from blood (not recorded which). This sequence joins TRBV3-1 (or the pseudogene TRBV3-2) and TRBJ2-6; TRBD1 agrees at 8 bases. The CDR3 loop is CASSQRTGTYSGANVLTF. CDR3 coding DNA: TGTGCCAGCAGCCAACGGACAGGGACCTACTCTGGGGCCAACGTCCTGACTTTC.